The table lists the clone carrying this T cell receptor (beta chain) with a few counts. The CDR3 has 17 residues. Losses at the gene ends were 3 bases for V and 2 bases for J; bases not matched to a gene: 9. Germline CDR1 SGHKS, CDR2 YYEKEE (reference sequence). The source of the sample is a study of blood T cell repertoires in COVID-19. In the study overall: The United States, Italy and Spain provided the acute and convalescent COVID-19 samples. PBMCs, B-cell-depleted T cells, or T cells were the source of the cDNA or gDNA that made up the material.

Under the authors' procedure: Amplified reference gene primers provided the basis for estimating nucleated cell counts. Repertoires were generated with immunoSEQ multiplex PCR, while TCRdb's copy carries only in-frame clones and drops some. Clone size and V and J calls were adopted from that table, with D and trimming inferred from the DNA. The sample records 200,000 to 250,000 clones, approximately 90% being singletons. Seattle participants joined during active infection and were tracked over time. Input material: peripheral blood. The chain combines TRBV5-5 with TRBJ2-7; 12 bases agree with TRBD1. The receptor comes from a man aged 25 to 45 with COVID-19, enrolled during active disease. The CDR3 reads CASSSRAGTGGAYEQYF. In DNA, the CDR3 is TGTGCCAGCAGCTCCAGAGCCGGGACAGGGGGCGCCTACGAGCAGTACTTC.